These 24 T cell receptor beta chains were all obtained from the same sample, sequenced in a study of blood T cells in healthy people across ages. Then a second PCR, running roughly 7 to 11 cycles, was carried out with a sample-barcoded 5' primer and a J-beta primer mix. TCRdb independently ran MiXCR on the 5' RACE reads; one entry per CDR3 protein. The profile shows about 680,000 distinct CDR3 sequences, more than 40% of them singletons. Sequenced sample: blood. The receptors were sampled from a woman in her sixties in good health.

V usage is TRBV5-5 and J usage is TRBJ1-2, with D uncertain. Germline-derived CDR1 and CDR2 are SGHKS and YYEKEE (reference sequence). This CDR3 spans 13 amino acids. Trimming took 5 bases from V and 2 from J, leaving 10 bases between them. The CDR3 nucleotides read TGTGCCAGCAGTATCGATGTAAACTATGGCTACACCTTC. Translating gives CASSIDVNYGYTF. Variable domain in full (rest from reference TRBV5-5 and TRBJ1-2): DAGVTQSPTHLIKTRGQQVTLRCSPISGHKSVSWYQQVLGQGPQFIFQYYEKEERGRGNFPDRFSARQFPNYSSELNVNALLLGDSALYLCASSIDVNYGYTFGSGTRLTVV.

Only a few counts were recorded for this clonotype. This chain connects TRBV28 to TRBJ2-3, with D maybe TRBD1 (5 bases). Looked up from germline, CDR1 is MDHEN and CDR2 is SYDVKM. This CDR3 comprises 13 residues. Deletions cut 3 bases from V and 2 bases from J, with 6 bases between. The CDR3 region is CASSFRATDTQYF. CDR3 nucleotide sequence: TGTGCCAGCAGTTTCAGGGCCACAGATACGCAGTATTTT.

This clonotype was seen a handful of times. V gene TRBV10-3 combines with J gene TRBJ2-3, with 10 positions matching TRBD2. The ends lost 3 bases at V and 5 bases at J; junction bases unmatched: 8. The CDR3 contains 16 residues. Germline assignment: CDR1 ENHRY and CDR2 SYGVKD. CDR3 in amino acids: CAISEGAGGPEDTQYF. The CDR3 nucleotides read TGTGCCATCAGTGAAGGAGCGGGAGGGCCTGAAGATACGCAGTATTTT.

This clonotype was seen once. V is TRBV2 and J is TRBJ1-4; 8 bases agree with TRBD1. The CDR3 length is 14 residues. With V trimmed by 9 bases and J by 3 bases, 6 bases remained unmatched. Germline V gives CDR1 SNHLY, CDR2 FYNNEI. The CDR3 bases are TGTGCCAGTCGACCGGGACAGGCTAATGAAAAACTGTTTTTT. Amino acids: CASRPGQANEKLFF. Combining the CDR3 with reference TRBV2 and TRBJ1-4 gives the whole variable domain EPEVTQTPSHQVTQMGQEVILRCVPISNHLYFYWYRQILGQKVEFLVSFYNNEISEKSEIFDDQFSVERPDGSNFTLKIRSTKLEDSAMYFCASRPGQANEKLFFGSGTQLSVL.

The V call is TRBV20-1, the J call TRBJ1-4; the D gene is possibly TRBD1 (5 bases). With 6 bases removed from V and 11 bases from J, the gap between germline ends came to 16 bases. CDR3 length equals 12 residues. Per the germline V gene, CDR1 is DFQATT and CDR2 is SNEGSKA (reference sequence). The DNA of the CDR3 is TGCAGTGCCCGGCCCGGGGCCCTCAAACTGTTTTTT. The encoded protein is CSARPGALKLFF.

The V call is TRBV4-3, the J call TRBJ2-5; TRBD1 aligns across 9 bases. The CDR3 runs 14 residues. Germline V gene data show CDR1 as LGHNA and CDR2 as YSLEER. The V and J ends lost 4 bases and 5 bases, in that order; junction bases with no gene match: 5. This CDR3 is CASSPGTGLETQYF. In DNA, the CDR3 is TGCGCCAGCAGCCCCGGGACAGGGTTGGAGACCCAGTACTTC.

Points on this clonotype: With a much larger clone just one base away, this may be a read error. This sequence joins TRBV9 and TRBJ2-5; a possible D gene is TRBD2 (5 bases). This CDR3 is built from 14 residues. The V end lost 4 bases, the J end lost 2 bases, and 12 bases lay between the germline ends. CDR1 is SGDLS and CDR2 is YYNGEE in the germline V gene. The CDR3: CASSFAGLQETQYF. DNA for the CDR3: TGTGCCAGCAGCTTCGCCGGACTGCAAGAGACCCAGTACTTC.

Details on this clonotype: At one end the junction does not follow the germline gene, possibly because of a read error. This chain links TRBV11-3 with TRBJ2-5; D gene ambiguous. Looked up from germline, CDR1 is SGHNT and CDR2 is YENEEA. This CDR3 is built from 13 residues. Here the CDR3 DNA reads TGTGCCAGCAGCTTATATGGGTCAGAGACCCGGTACTTC. Protein sequence: CASSLYGSETRYF.

V and J are TRBV5-5 and TRBJ1-6; D might be TRBD1 (5 bases). V shed 0 bases and J shed 0 bases, with 7 bases lying between them. Germline loops: CDR1 SGHKS, CDR2 YYEKEE (reference sequence). The CDR3 has 16 residues. CDR3 nucleotides: TGTGCCAGCAGCTTGGACAGGAGCTCCTATAATTCACCCCTCCACTTT. This translates into CASSLDRSSYNSPLHF.

The V gene is TRBV6-1, the J gene TRBJ2-3; D is undetermined. Germline CDR1 reads MNHNS; CDR2 reads SASEGT. Trimming left V 1 base short and J 5 bases short, with 13 bases between. The CDR3 is made up of 15 amino acids. In DNA, the CDR3 is TGTGCCAGCAGTGAAGTACATGGTTCCAGAGATACGCAGTATTTT. Amino acids: CASSEVHGSRDTQYF.

This clonotype turned up a few times. V usage is TRBV29-1 and J usage is TRBJ2-3; a weak D match, TRBD1 (7 bases). Trimming pared 6 bases from V and 1 base from J, leaving 14 bases between. Germline V gene data show CDR1 as SQVTM and CDR2 as ANQGSEA. CDR3 length: 14 amino acids. The CDR3 sequence is CSVGGRGRTDTQYF. The CDR3 nucleotides are TGCAGCGTGGGGGGAAGGGGGCGCACAGATACGCAGTATTTT.

This clonotype occurred many times. This chain's CDR3 is CASSLSWDTQYF. The CDR3 DNA follows: TGTGCCAGCAGTTTAAGTTGGGATACGCAGTATTTT. V is TRBV28 and J is TRBJ2-3; D remains unclear. V was pared by 2 bases and J by 6 bases, with 6 bases between. Germline CDR1 reads MDHEN; CDR2 reads SYDVKM. This CDR3 has 12 amino acids. The whole variable domain, filled in from reference TRBV28 and TRBJ2-3, reads DVKVTQSSRYLVKRTGEKVFLECVQDMDHENMFWYRQDPGLGLRLIYFSYDVKMKEKGDIPEGYSVSREKKERFSLILESASTNQTSMYLCASSLSWDTQYFGPGTRLTVL.

The CDR3 reads CASSSGQDQETQYF. The CDR3 region has the DNA TGTGCCAGCAGTTCGGGACAGGACCAAGAGACCCAGTACTTC. V gene TRBV9 combines with J gene TRBJ2-5, with 8 bases fitting TRBD1. V shed 5 bases and J 0 bases; nucleotides not matched to a gene: 3. This CDR3 has 14 residues. Germline CDR1 and CDR2: SGDLS and YYNGEE.

The chain has TRBV20-1 and TRBJ1-5, with 7 bases matching TRBD1. Per the germline V gene, CDR1 is DFQATT and CDR2 is SNEGSKA (reference sequence). The CDR3 totals 14 residues. V lost 4 bases, J lost 2 bases, and 5 bases stayed unmatched. The CDR3 bases are TGCAGTGCTATTCGTCAGGGGGGCAATCAGCCCCAGCATTTT. This translates into CSAIRQGGNQPQHF.

This clonotype was seen a handful of times. Germline and junction disagree at one end, which may indicate a read error. The rearrangement links TRBV7-2 to TRBJ1-5, with 7 bases identical to TRBD1. The CDR3 spans 17 residues. Germline V CDR1 and CDR2: SGHTA, FQGNSA. DNA for the CDR3: TGTGCCAGCAGCTTAGATGGCAGGGGGTATAGCGATCAGCCCCAGCATTTT. The encoded protein is CASSLDGRGYSDQPQHF.

The chain recombines TRBV7-2 with TRBJ2-3; D might be TRBD1 or TRBD2, each matching 5 bases. CDR1 is SGHTA and CDR2 is FQGNSA in the germline V gene. The V end was cut by 2 bases, the J end by 2 bases, with 20 bases between. The CDR3 totals 18 residues. The CDR3 sequence: CASSLWGVSGSSTDTQYF. CDR3 coding DNA: TGTGCCAGCAGCTTATGGGGTGTGTCAGGGAGCTCCACAGATACGCAGTATTTT.

CDR3: CASSYSGEAFF. The CDR3 DNA follows: TGTGCCAGCAGTTATAGCGGAGAAGCTTTCTTT. The chain combines TRBV6-5 with TRBJ1-1, with unresolved D. The CDR3 loop spans 11 amino acids. In germline, CDR1 is MNHEY, CDR2 SVGAGI. Trimming took 3 bases from V and 8 from J, leaving 7 bases between them.

The chain uses TRBV6-6 and TRBJ2-1; D gene unclear. Germline V gene lookup returns CDR1 MNHNY and CDR2 SVGAGI (reference sequence). Trimming left V 8 bases short and J 0 bases short, with 17 bases between. This CDR3 has 16 residues. The CDR3 DNA is TGTGCCAGCTACCCCAGCCAAGGAAGCTCCTACAATGAGCAGTTCTTC. Amino acid sequence: CASYPSQGSSYNEQFF.

The chain joins TRBV20-1 to TRBJ2-1; 13 positions match TRBD2. The J call may not be correct, given that the DNA end is closer to TRBJ2-7. Looked up from germline, CDR1 is DFQATT and CDR2 is SNEGSKA (reference sequence). The length of the CDR3 is 14 residues. The CDR3 spells CIVPTSGGYNEQYF. CDR3 DNA sequence: TGCATCGTCCCGACTAGCGGGGGGTACAATGAGCAGTACTTC.

This clonotype was observed a handful of times. The chain employs TRBV5-1 and TRBJ2-1; a weak D match, TRBD1 (6 bases). CDR1 and CDR2 (germline): SGHRS, YFSETQ. This CDR3 contains 14 residues. The V gene lost 4 bases and the J gene lost 6 bases, with 14 bases spanning the gap. The CDR3 region is CASSVGAGFNEQFF. The CDR3 DNA is TGCGCCAGCAGCGTGGGGGCGGGTTTCAATGAGCAGTTCTTC.

Only a few counts were recorded for this clonotype. In DNA, the CDR3 is TGCAGTGCCATCCCCCCGGGACTAGCGGTAGACCCCTACGAGCAGTACTTC. Amino acid sequence: CSAIPPGLAVDPYEQYF. The V gene is TRBV20-1, the J gene TRBJ2-7; 11 positions agree with TRBD2. The J segment lost 2 bases and the V segment lost 6 bases, leaving 15 bases of the junction unmatched. The CDR3 has 17 residues. Germline V CDR1 and CDR2: DFQATT, SNEGSKA (reference sequence).

CDR3 residues: CSARDQLAGPYNEQFF. CDR3 nucleotide sequence: TGCAGTGCTAGAGATCAACTAGCGGGACCTTACAATGAGCAGTTCTTC. The chain is built from TRBV20-1 and TRBJ2-1, with 10 nucleotides matching TRBD2. From germline, CDR1 is DFQATT and CDR2 SNEGSKA (reference sequence). The CDR3 loop spans 16 amino acids. V dropped 0 bases and J dropped 4; count of bases not matched to a gene: 6.

The rearrangement links TRBV5-5 to TRBJ2-2; D is ambiguous. Trimming shortened V by 2 bases and J by 7 bases, and 15 bases separated the two germline ends. The CDR3 length is 15 residues. From germline, CDR1 is SGHKS and CDR2 YYEKEE (reference sequence). The CDR3 nucleotides read TGTGCCAGCAGCTTCCGGCGAACGGGCGGCGGGGAGCTGTTTTTT. Translated, it gives CASSFRRTGGGELFF.

V and J are TRBV7-6 and TRBJ2-7; tentatively, D is TRBD2 (5 bases). In germline, CDR1 is SGHVS, CDR2 FNYEAQ. There are 16 residues in the CDR3. Trimming removed 2 bases at V and 0 bases at J, with 14 bases between. The CDR3 region has the DNA TGTGCCAGCAGCTTAAACCCGGACGGAGGCTCCTACGAGCAGTACTTC. Protein product: CASSLNPDGGSYEQYF. The full variable domain, rest sourced from reference TRBV7-6 and TRBJ2-7, is GAGVSQSPRYKVTKRGQDVALRCDPISGHVSLYWYRQALGQGPEFLTYFNYEAQQDKSGLPNDRFSAERPEGSISTLTIQRTEQRDSAMYRCASSLNPDGGSYEQYFGPGTRLTVT.